This T cell receptor beta chain was documented in a study of breast tumors, draining lymph nodes, adjacent tissues (dated by TCRdb to the mid-2010s). Regarding the complete study: TCR beta repertoires were compared across tumor, adjacent nontumor tissue and axillary lymph nodes obtained from breast cancer patients. In human breast cancer, the study set out to assess how tumor, surrounding tissue and draining lymph node repertoires relate to one another and whether T cells might be exchanged between them.

The reads were generated on an Illumina HiSeq 2000. TCR beta chain libraries were generated through multiplex PCR amplification. The amplified TCR beta chain products were analyzed by high-throughput sequencing. Through fastp at Q25 and MiXCR, TCRdb rebuilt clones from the public reads, retaining in-frame beta chains. Each CDR3 protein gets just one entry, which takes the most common genes and DNA from the rows behind it. The table for this sample lists 150,000 or so distinct CDR3 sequences; approximately 30% of them were counted only once. The ten most abundant clones make up about 3.7% of the sample. This clonotype has a count of ten or more. The antigen this receptor binds is unknown. No base quality information exists; no much larger clone differs at one position. The CDR1 and CDR2 encoded by the germline V gene (reference sequence) are LNHNV and YYDKDF. From the cysteine up to the phenylalanine, the CDR3 has a length of 15 residues. Of the read, only the CDR3 DNA is kept; its 45 bases are in frame from base 1. Relative to germline, V is missing 5 bases and J is missing 5 bases, with 10 bases of the junction outside any gene match.

Points the paper makes about the study in general: Tumor T-cell repertoires showed less diversity than lymph node repertoires and more diversity than nontumor tissue repertoires, and tumor T-cell repertoires showed preferential V and J gene usage. The data were considered consistent with most tumor T cells being derived from the lymph node and subsequently expanding within tumor tissue. The similarity between tumor and nontumor tissue repertoires was significantly greater in luminal-like breast cancer than in basal-like breast cancer. The conclusion that tumor T cells originate in lymph nodes was presented as consistent with a hypothesis rather than as directly demonstrated.

The axillary draining lymph nodes of breast cancer patients were the source of the lymph node samples. Sequencing input: axillary lymph node tissue. The chain uses TRBV15 and TRBJ2-5, with 8 middle bases fitting TRBD1. The receptor's source is a female donor with breast cancer. Some clones in this sample may be carry-over from other donors' samples. The sequenced DNA: TGTGCCACCAGCGCCCAGGGGGCGCCAGATGAGACCCAGTACTTC. This yields the protein CATSAQGAPDETQYF. Extended through the reference TRBV15 and TRBJ2-5 proteins, this CDR3 yields the full variable domain: DAMVIQNPRYQVTQFGKPVTLSCSQTLNHNVMYWYQQKSSQAPKLLFHYYDKDFNNEADTPDNFQSRRPNTSFCFLDIRSPGLGDTAMYLCATSAQGAPDETQYFGPGTRLLVL.